This T cell receptor (beta chain) stems from a study of sequential checkpoint blockade in melanoma. Data came from immunoSEQ multiplex PCR; TCRdb stores just in-frame clones and leaves some out. The table lists about 19,000 clones, around four fifths of them singletons. Germline trimming cut 6 bases from V and 4 bases from J; bases unmatched to any gene: 9. Germline V gives CDR1 SGHKS, CDR2 YYEKEE (reference sequence). CDR3 length: 14 amino acids. This clone has just one count. Treatment defined: randomized to nivolumab then ipilimumab (arm A) or the reverse (arm B). This specimen was CD8+ T cells sorted from blood (inferred from file names), taken from a patient given nivolumab and ipilimumab in sequence. This TCR was sampled from a human donor with melanoma. This sequence joins TRBV5-5 and TRBJ1-2; TRBD1 matches at 7 bases. The CDR3: CASNLQGQGYGYTF. The CDR3 DNA reads TGTGCCAGCAACTTACAGGGGCAGGGCTATGGCTACACCTTC.